These 32 T cell receptor beta chains originate from one sample sequenced in a study of CD8 T cells in ankylosing spondylitis. Study-wide results and caveats: A motif of eight or nine highly homologous TCR beta variants was seen as apparently characteristic of ankylosing spondylitis blood.

These receptors are not linked to any known antigen. One entry per CDR3 protein, called by TCRdb with MiXCR from the 5' RACE reads. The data contain 450,000 to 550,000 distinct CDR3 sequences, about 5.7% of them singletons. Sequenced: blood, either unsorted or a sorted T cell fraction (not recorded which). The receptors were sampled from a male donor with ankylosing spondylitis.

This clonotype came up a few times. V usage is TRBV27 and J usage is TRBJ1-5; D not resolved. CDR1 is MNHEY, CDR2 SMNVEV, per germline (reference sequence). CDR3 length: 13 residues. Trimming took off 6 bases at V and 5 bases at J, with 11 bases between the two ends. CDR3: CASRDSGDQPQHF. CDR3 DNA: TGTGCCAGCAGGGACTCCGGGGATCAGCCCCAGCATTTT.

This clonotype appeared many times. The chain links TRBV5-5 to TRBJ2-2; possible D gene TRBD2, 6 bases. This CDR3 contains 13 residues. Per germline, CDR1 SGHKS and CDR2 YYEKEE (reference sequence). V lost 4 bases and J lost 6, with 10 bases in between. CDR3 in DNA: TGTGCCAGCAGCCGGGGGACGGCCGGGGAGCTGTTTTTT. This gives the protein CASSRGTAGELFF.

This clonotype was detected ten times or more. The chain uses TRBV4-1 and TRBJ2-7; 9 bases line up with TRBD2. The CDR3 loop spans 15 amino acids. Germline loops: CDR1 MGHRA, CDR2 YSYEKL. Germline trimming cut 3 bases from V and 2 bases from J; bases unmatched to any gene: 5. CDR3 protein: CASSQPTSGTYEQYF. In DNA form, the CDR3 reads TGCGCCAGCAGCCAGCCGACTAGCGGAACCTACGAGCAGTACTTC.

The chain is built from TRBV4-2 and TRBJ2-5; D call uncertain. CDR1 is LGHNA and CDR2 is YNFKEQ in the germline V gene. V dropped 0 bases and J dropped 5 bases, with 16 bases sitting between them. The CDR3 is 16 residues long. CDR3 loop: CASSQDLGRSRETQYF. In nucleotides, the CDR3 is TGTGCCAGCAGCCAAGATCTTGGGCGGTCTAGGGAGACCCAGTACTTC.

In this sample, this clonotype turned up many times. J is TRBJ2-7 and V is TRBV20-1; unclear D gene. This CDR3 contains 15 residues. Germline V gene sequence: CDR1 DFQATT, CDR2 SNEGSKA (reference sequence). V lost 1 base to trimming and J lost 1 base, with 14 bases between them. The CDR3 spells CSARALAGLSYEQYF. CDR3 nucleotide sequence: TGCAGTGCTAGAGCGCTGGCAGGCTTATCCTACGAGCAGTACTTC.

A remark on this clonotype: A single base separates this from a much larger clone, so it may be a read error. This chain joins TRBV29-1 and TRBJ2-1; possibly TRBD2 for D (6 bases). This CDR3 comprises 17 residues. In germline, CDR1 is SQVTM, CDR2 ANQGSEA. The CDR3 DNA sequence: TGCAGCGTTGTGGGACTCACTCACCACAGCTCCTACGATGAGCAGTTCTTC. The encoded protein is CSVVGLTHHSSYDEQFF.

This clonotype has at least ten counts. The chain links TRBV4-3 to TRBJ2-1; the match to TRBD2 covers 11 bases. Germline-derived CDR1 and CDR2 are LGHNA and YSLEER. J was trimmed by 12 bases and V by 1 base; bases with no gene match: 14. This CDR3 has 17 residues. The CDR3 DNA sequence: TGCGCCAGCAGCCAAGCGATAGGCGGGACTAGCGGCACTGGGCAGTTCTTC. Amino acid sequence: CASSQAIGGTSGTGQFF.

This clonotype has ten or more counts. J is TRBJ1-1 and V is TRBV5-1, with D possibly TRBD1 on 5 matching bases. Per germline, CDR1 SGHRS and CDR2 YFSETQ. Trimming pared 0 bases from V and 0 bases from J, leaving 12 bases between. The CDR3 consists of 16 residues. CDR3 in DNA: TGCGCCAGCAGCTTGGCGGGGGGGGGTATGAACACTGAAGCTTTCTTT. It yields the protein CASSLAGGGMNTEAFF. Using reference TRBV5-1 and TRBJ1-1 for the parts outside the CDR3, the full variable domain is KAGVTQTPRYLIKTRGQQVTLSCSPISGHRSVSWYQQTPGQGLQFLFEYFSETQRNKGNFPGRFSGRQFSNSRSEMNVSTLELGDSALYLCASSLAGGGMNTEAFFGQGTRLTVV.

This clonotype was seen repeatedly, ten times or more. The chain is built from TRBV15 and TRBJ2-7; D possibly matches TRBD1 or TRBD2 (6 bases each). The V and J ends lost 1 base and 4 bases respectively, with 14 bases between them. The CDR3 length is 15 residues. Germline V gene sequence: CDR1 LNHNV, CDR2 YYDKDF (reference sequence). As DNA, the CDR3 is TGTGCCACCAGCAGAGGGGGGGCTTTGGGTTACGAGCAGTACTTC. This gives the protein CATSRGGALGYEQYF.

This clonotype was seen repeatedly, ten times or more. The chain carries TRBV7-2 and TRBJ1-2; no reliable D call. The germline V and J ends were trimmed by 1 base and 2 bases, with 5 bases remaining between them. This CDR3 spans 13 amino acids. CDR1 and CDR2 (germline): SGHTA, FQGNSA. The chain's CDR3 is CASSLVPNYGYTF. The CDR3 coding sequence is TGTGCCAGCAGCTTAGTCCCCAACTATGGCTACACCTTC.

This clonotype was found many times. The V gene is TRBV11-2, the J gene TRBJ2-1; D possibly matches TRBD1 or TRBD2 (5 bases each). Germline assignment: CDR1 SGHAT and CDR2 FQNNGV. V lost 4 bases, J lost 14 bases, and 18 bases lay in between. This CDR3 is built from 13 residues. In nucleotides, the CDR3 is TGTGCCAGCAGCTACGGGACCGACAATGTTAAGTTCTTC. It yields the protein CASSYGTDNVKFF.

This clonotype was seen many times. The chain couples TRBV27 to TRBJ1-1, with D uncertain. Germline V gene data show CDR1 as MNHEY and CDR2 as SMNVEV (reference sequence). This CDR3 comprises 14 residues. The V end lost 5 bases, the J end lost 1 base, and 11 bases lay between the germline ends. The CDR3, as DNA: TGTGCCAGCAGTCTGGCAGAAGCGAACACTGAAGCTTTCTTT. Translating it yields CASSLAEANTEAFF.

Many counts were recorded for this clonotype. V and J are TRBV9 and TRBJ2-1; maybe TRBD2 (5 bases). V was clipped by 4 bases and J by 9 bases, with 17 bases between them. The CDR3 is made up of 14 amino acids. In germline, CDR1 is SGDLS, CDR2 YYNGEE. The CDR3 DNA reads TGTGCCAGCAGCTTAAGGCGAGGGCGGTCTGAGCAGTTCTTC. It codes for CASSLRRGRSEQFF.

The table lists this clonotype with many counts. The chain is built from TRBV20-1 and TRBJ2-7; TRBD2 agrees at 8 bases. The J segment lost 4 bases and the V segment lost 3 bases, leaving 8 bases of the junction unmatched. CDR1 DFQATT and CDR2 SNEGSKA come from the germline V gene (reference sequence). This CDR3 contains 14 residues. CDR3 coding DNA: TGCAGTGCTAGCCCCGGGAGGGGATTATACGAGCAGTACTTC. Its translation: CSASPGRGLYEQYF.

This clonotype has a count of ten or more. The chain recombines TRBV29-1 with TRBJ1-1; D unresolved. V was clipped by 4 bases and J by 1 base, with 10 bases between them. Germline V lookup: CDR1 SQVTM, CDR2 ANQGSEA. The CDR3 sequence is 13 residues long. In DNA form, the CDR3 reads TGCAGCGTTGCTCAGAGCAGGAACACTGAAGCTTTCTTT. This codes for CSVAQSRNTEAFF.

This clonotype was observed many times. The gene calls are TRBV20-1 and TRBJ1-2; D not resolved. Germline values: CDR1 DFQATT, CDR2 SNEGSKA (reference sequence). V shed 4 bases and J shed 3 bases, with 12 bases lying between them. The CDR3 contains 13 residues. The CDR3 sequence is CSAIISLDYGYTF. The CDR3 region has the DNA TGCAGTGCTATAATTTCTCTCGACTATGGCTACACCTTC.

The table lists this clonotype with a few counts. V usage is TRBV7-8 and J usage is TRBJ2-6, with TRBD1 matching over 9 bases. The CDR3 has 18 residues. Trimming removed 4 bases from V and 0 bases from J; junction bases left unmatched: 7. The germline V gene encodes CDR1 SGHVS and CDR2 FQNEAQ. CDR3 sequence reads: CASSSDRGYLSGANVLTF. The CDR3 DNA reads as TGTGCCAGCAGCTCCGACAGGGGGTATCTCTCTGGGGCCAACGTCCTGACTTTC.

In its sample, this clonotype was seen many times. This chain joins TRBV5-1 and TRBJ1-1, with D possibly TRBD1 on 5 matching bases. The V end lost 0 bases, the J end lost 0 bases, and 12 bases lay between the germline ends. The CDR3 covers 16 residues. CDR1 SGHRS and CDR2 YFSETQ come from the germline V gene. The CDR3 DNA sequence: TGCGCCAGCAGCTTGGGGCAGGGAATCATGAACACTGAAGCTTTCTTT. This codes for CASSLGQGIMNTEAFF.

The table lists this clonotype with many counts. The chain employs TRBV29-1 and TRBJ2-3, with unresolved D. V dropped 1 base and J dropped 2 bases, with 13 bases sitting between them. The CDR3 is made up of 15 amino acids. Looked up from germline, CDR1 is SQVTM and CDR2 is ANQGSEA. For the CDR3, the DNA is TGCAGCGTTGAAGGCCAGACAAGAGACACAGATACGCAGTATTTT. It yields the protein CSVEGQTRDTDTQYF.

This clonotype was found many times. The rearrangement links TRBV29-1 to TRBJ2-5; 8 bases are a match to TRBD1. CDR1 is SQVTM and CDR2 is ANQGSEA in the germline V gene. V was clipped by 4 bases and J by 7 bases; unmatched bases: 2. The CDR3 spans 11 residues. The CDR3 region is CSVGTGWTQYF. The CDR3 DNA follows: TGCAGCGTTGGGACAGGGTGGACCCAGTACTTC.

This clonotype was counted ten times or more. This rearrangement joins TRBV28 to TRBJ1-1; D is perhaps TRBD1 (5 bases). Trimming took 6 bases from V and 6 from J, leaving 17 bases between them. There are 14 residues in the CDR3. Germline CDR1 MDHEN, CDR2 SYDVKM. The CDR3 here is CASRRSEGTAEAFF. The CDR3 coding sequence is TGTGCCAGCAGGCGATCTGAAGGGACGGCTGAAGCTTTCTTT.

This clonotype was counted many times. The chain recombines TRBV20-1 with TRBJ1-5, with 7 bases matching TRBD1. The V gene's germline CDR1 is DFQATT and CDR2 SNEGSKA (reference sequence). CDR3 length equals 13 residues. After removal of 5 bases from V and 6 bases from J, the junction contained 7 bases not matched to a gene. This CDR3 reads CSASGGRGQPQHF. The CDR3 nucleotides read TGCAGTGCTTCAGGGGGTAGAGGTCAGCCCCAGCATTTT.

V and J are TRBV4-1 and TRBJ2-7; 12 nucleotides match TRBD2. The germline gives CDR1 MGHRA, CDR2 YSYEKL. The CDR3 contains 17 residues. J was trimmed by 0 bases and V by 4 bases; bases with no gene match: 7. DNA for the CDR3: TGCGCCAGCAGCCTCCGGACTAGCGGGGACATCTCCTACGAGCAGTACTTC. This sequence encodes CASSLRTSGDISYEQYF.

This clonotype was recorded many times. This chain links TRBV28 with TRBJ2-7; a possible D gene is TRBD1 (6 bases). The CDR3 consists of 17 residues. Trimming cost V 2 bases and J 0 bases, with 17 bases left between them. CDR1 and CDR2 (germline): MDHEN, SYDVKM. Written as DNA, the CDR3 is TGTGCCAGCAGTTTAGCACAGGGCCTCCTCCTCTCCTACGAGCAGTACTTC. Protein product: CASSLAQGLLLSYEQYF.

In its sample, this clonotype was seen many times. The genes are TRBV9 and TRBJ1-2; D is unclear. This CDR3 has 13 amino acids. V was pared by 6 bases and J by 2 bases, with 11 bases between. From germline, CDR1 is SGDLS and CDR2 YYNGEE. The CDR3 region is CASKRAGNYGYTF. DNA for the CDR3: TGTGCCAGCAAAAGGGCAGGCAACTATGGCTACACCTTC.

This clonotype was counted ten times or more. The chain carries TRBV7-9 and TRBJ1-2; a possible D gene is TRBD1 (6 bases). V shed 2 bases and J shed 3 bases, with 19 bases lying between them. CDR1 SEHNR and CDR2 FQNEAQ come from the germline V gene (reference sequence). CDR3 length: 17 amino acids. CDR3: CASSLSPGGALDYGYTF. CDR3 nucleotides: TGTGCCAGCAGCTTATCCCCTGGGGGGGCCCTTGACTATGGCTACACCTTC. The whole variable domain, remainder taken from reference TRBV7-9 and TRBJ1-2, is DTGVSQNPRHKITKRGQNVTFRCDPISEHNRLYWYRQTLGQGPEFLTYFQNEAQLEKSRLLSDRFSAERPKGSFSTLEIQRTEQGDSAMYLCASSLSPGGALDYGYTFGSGTRLTVV.

This clonotype occurred many times. The V and J genes are TRBV7-2 and TRBJ1-2; D is unresolved. CDR3 length: 13 residues. Germline CDR1 reads SGHTA; CDR2 reads FQGNSA. The V end lost 5 bases, the J end lost 7 bases, and 14 bases lay between the germline ends. The CDR3 nucleotides are TGTGCCAGCAGCGCGACGGCGGCAGGTGGCTACACCTTC. Translating it yields CASSATAAGGYTF.

The chain couples TRBV20-1 to TRBJ1-6; no firm D call. The V end was cut by 3 bases, the J end by 10 bases, with 7 bases between. This CDR3 comprises 11 residues. Germline V gene data show CDR1 as DFQATT and CDR2 as SNEGSKA (reference sequence). The chain's CDR3 is CSASPGSPLHF. The CDR3 nucleotides read TGCAGTGCTAGTCCAGGATCACCCCTCCACTTT.

This clonotype occurred many times. V and J are TRBV29-1 and TRBJ2-7; TRBD1 agrees at 7 bases. Germline CDR1 reads SQVTM; CDR2 reads ANQGSEA. The CDR3 contains 13 residues. J was trimmed by 2 bases and V by 3 bases; bases with no gene match: 4. CDR3 coding DNA: TGCAGCGTTGAGGACAGGCCTACCTACGAGCAGTACTTC. Protein sequence: CSVEDRPTYEQYF.

At least ten counts were recorded for this clonotype. The DNA for the CDR3 is TGTGCCAGCAGGCAACCGGCAACCACAGATACGCAGTATTTT. Amino acid sequence: CASRQPATTDTQYF. The V gene is TRBV6-2 or TRBV6-3, the J gene TRBJ2-3; D uncertain. Trimming shortened V by 6 bases and J by 2 bases, and 12 bases separated the two germline ends. The CDR3 sequence is 14 residues long. Germline loops: CDR1 MNHEY, CDR2 SVGEGT.

The chain recombines TRBV20-1 with TRBJ1-5; tentative D call: TRBD1 (6 bases). The germline CDR1 and CDR2 sequences are DFQATT and SNEGSKA (reference sequence). V gave up 0 bases and J gave up 6 bases, with 15 bases separating them. This CDR3 is built from 15 residues. The CDR3 DNA follows: TGCAGTGCTAGAGATGTTTGGGGGGGGCTTCAGCCCCAGCATTTT. Amino acid sequence: CSARDVWGGLQPQHF.

The sample holds many counts of this clonotype. J is TRBJ2-5 and V is TRBV29-1; TRBD2 matches at 8 bases. Germline V gene data show CDR1 as SQVTM and CDR2 as ANQGSEA. Germline trimming cut 8 bases from V and 5 bases from J; bases unmatched to any gene: 7. The CDR3 has 12 amino acids. Here the CDR3 DNA reads TGCAGCAAGACCGGGGGGGGGGAGACCCAGTACTTC. It yields the protein CSKTGGGETQYF.